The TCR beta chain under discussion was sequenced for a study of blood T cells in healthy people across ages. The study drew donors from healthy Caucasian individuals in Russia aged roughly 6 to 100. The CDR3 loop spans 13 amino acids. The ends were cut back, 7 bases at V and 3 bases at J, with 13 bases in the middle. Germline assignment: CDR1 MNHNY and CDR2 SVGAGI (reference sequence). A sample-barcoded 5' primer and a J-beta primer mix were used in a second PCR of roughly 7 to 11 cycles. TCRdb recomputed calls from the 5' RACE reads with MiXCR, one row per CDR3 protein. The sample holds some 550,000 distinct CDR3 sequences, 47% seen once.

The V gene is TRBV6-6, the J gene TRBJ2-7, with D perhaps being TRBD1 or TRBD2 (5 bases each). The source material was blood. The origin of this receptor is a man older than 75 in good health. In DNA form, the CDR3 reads TGTGCCAGCAAACGGGACGCCGACTACGAGCAGTACTTC. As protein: CASKRDADYEQYF.